This record covers a single T cell receptor beta chain. What it binds is not known. The data were obtained in a study of vaccination effects on CD4 cells after COVID-19. Whole-study findings and limits: In vaccinees who were healthy, merely 1 out of 255 vaccine-induced clones cross-reacted with common cold coronaviruses. The study had few convalescent patients and no early post-infection timepoints.

Sequencing used immunoSEQ multiplex PCR; TCRdb keeps in-frame clones, though not all of them. The repertoire includes around 45,000 clones, roughly four fifths of them detected once, and about 10% sits in the top ten. The CDR3 sequence is 14 residues long. Trimming left V 6 bases short and J 1 base short, with 10 bases between. Looked up from germline, CDR1 is LNHDA and CDR2 is SQIVND (reference sequence). ViraFEST expansion of antigen-specific CD4+ T cells with viral peptide pools preceded sequencing. After around 10 days in culture, the CD4+ T cells were isolated. The healthy vaccine recipients, who had no prior SARS-CoV-2 infection, showed negative nucleocapsid antibodies. In culture with 8 to 10 IU/ml IL-2 and 8 to 10 ug/ml peptides, PBMC were grown at 1.5 million to 2.5 million per well. At days 3 and 7, half of the medium was exchanged for IL-2 medium.

Sequenced material: CD4+ T cells from PBMCs cultured with SARS-CoV-2 spike peptides, taken before COVID-19 vaccination. The gene calls are TRBV19 and TRBJ2-1, with D maybe TRBD1 (6 bases). The sequence was collected from a human donor who received a COVID-19 vaccine. This CDR3 reads CASRVGGSYNEQFF. As DNA, the CDR3 is TGTGCCAGTAGGGTAGGGGGTTCCTACAATGAGCAGTTCTTC.